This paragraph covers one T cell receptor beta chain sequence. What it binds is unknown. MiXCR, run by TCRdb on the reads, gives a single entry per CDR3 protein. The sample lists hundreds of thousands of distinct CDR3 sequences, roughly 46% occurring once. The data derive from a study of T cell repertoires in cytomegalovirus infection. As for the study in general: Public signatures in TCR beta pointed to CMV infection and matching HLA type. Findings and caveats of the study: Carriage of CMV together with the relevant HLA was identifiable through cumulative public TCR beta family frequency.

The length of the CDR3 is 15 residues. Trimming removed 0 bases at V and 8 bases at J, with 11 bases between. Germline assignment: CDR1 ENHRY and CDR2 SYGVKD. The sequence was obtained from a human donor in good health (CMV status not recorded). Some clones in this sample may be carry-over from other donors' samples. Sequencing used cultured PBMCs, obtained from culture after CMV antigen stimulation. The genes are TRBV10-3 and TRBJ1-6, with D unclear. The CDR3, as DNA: TGTGCCATCAGTGAGTCGGCAGTGAAAGATTCACCCCTCCACTTT. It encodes CAISESAVKDSPLHF.